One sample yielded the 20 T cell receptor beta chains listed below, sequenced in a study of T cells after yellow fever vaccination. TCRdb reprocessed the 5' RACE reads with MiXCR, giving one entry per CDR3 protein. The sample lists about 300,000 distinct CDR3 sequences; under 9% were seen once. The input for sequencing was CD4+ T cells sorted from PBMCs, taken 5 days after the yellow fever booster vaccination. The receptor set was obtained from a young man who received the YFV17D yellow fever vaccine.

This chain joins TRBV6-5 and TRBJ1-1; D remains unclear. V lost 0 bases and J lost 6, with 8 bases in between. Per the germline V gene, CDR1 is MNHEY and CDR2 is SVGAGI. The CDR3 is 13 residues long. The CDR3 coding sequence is TGTGCCAGCAGTTACTCAGTGGTTTCTGAAGCTTTCTTT. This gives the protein CASSYSVVSEAFF.

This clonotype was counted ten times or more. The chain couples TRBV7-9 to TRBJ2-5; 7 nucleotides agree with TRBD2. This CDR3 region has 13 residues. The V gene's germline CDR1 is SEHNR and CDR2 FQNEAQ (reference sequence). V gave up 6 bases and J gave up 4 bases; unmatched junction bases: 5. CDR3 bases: TGTGCCAGCAGACGGGGGGAGGGAGAGACCCAGTACTTC. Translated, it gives CASRRGEGETQYF. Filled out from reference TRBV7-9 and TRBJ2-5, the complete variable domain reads DTGVSQNPRHKITKRGQNVTFRCDPISEHNRLYWYRQTLGQGPEFLTYFQNEAQLEKSRLLSDRFSAERPKGSFSTLEIQRTEQGDSAMYLCASRRGEGETQYFGPGTRLLVL.

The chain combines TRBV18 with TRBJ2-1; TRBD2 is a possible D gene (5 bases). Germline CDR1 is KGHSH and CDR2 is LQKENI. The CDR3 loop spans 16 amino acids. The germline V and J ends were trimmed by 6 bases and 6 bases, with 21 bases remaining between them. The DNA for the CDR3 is TGTGCCAGCTCCCCGAGAGAGGGTTCTACTTCCAATGAGCAGTTCTTC. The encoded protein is CASSPREGSTSNEQFF.

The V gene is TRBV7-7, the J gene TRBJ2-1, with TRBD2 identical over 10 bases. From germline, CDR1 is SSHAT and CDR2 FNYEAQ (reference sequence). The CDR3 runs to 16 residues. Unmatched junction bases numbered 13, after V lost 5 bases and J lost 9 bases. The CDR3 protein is CASSINLAGAGSEQFF. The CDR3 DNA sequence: TGTGCCAGCAGCATCAATCTAGCGGGGGCAGGTAGTGAGCAGTTCTTC.

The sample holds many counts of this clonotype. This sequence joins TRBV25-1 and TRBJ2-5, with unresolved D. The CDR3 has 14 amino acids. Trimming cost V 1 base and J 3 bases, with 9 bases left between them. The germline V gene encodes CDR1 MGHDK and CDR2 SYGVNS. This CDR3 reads CASSESVGKETQYF. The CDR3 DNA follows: TGTGCCAGCAGTGAATCTGTGGGGAAAGAGACCCAGTACTTC.

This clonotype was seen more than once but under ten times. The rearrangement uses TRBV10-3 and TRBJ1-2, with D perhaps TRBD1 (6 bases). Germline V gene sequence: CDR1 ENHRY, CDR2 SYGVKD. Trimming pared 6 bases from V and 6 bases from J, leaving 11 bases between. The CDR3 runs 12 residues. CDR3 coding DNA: TGTGCCATCAGCGGGACAAGGAATGGCTACACCTTC. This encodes CAISGTRNGYTF.

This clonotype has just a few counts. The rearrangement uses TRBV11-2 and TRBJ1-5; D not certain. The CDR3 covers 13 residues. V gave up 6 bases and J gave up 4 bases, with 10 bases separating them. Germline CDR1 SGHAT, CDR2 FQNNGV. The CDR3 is CASSSDLNQPQHF. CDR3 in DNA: TGTGCCAGCAGTTCGGACCTTAATCAGCCCCAGCATTTT.

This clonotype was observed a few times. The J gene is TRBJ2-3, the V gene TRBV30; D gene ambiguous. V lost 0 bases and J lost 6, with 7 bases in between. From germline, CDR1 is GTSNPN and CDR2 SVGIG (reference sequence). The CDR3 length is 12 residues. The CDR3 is CAWSVIRDTQYF. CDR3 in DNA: TGTGCCTGGAGTGTTATTAGGGATACGCAGTATTTT.

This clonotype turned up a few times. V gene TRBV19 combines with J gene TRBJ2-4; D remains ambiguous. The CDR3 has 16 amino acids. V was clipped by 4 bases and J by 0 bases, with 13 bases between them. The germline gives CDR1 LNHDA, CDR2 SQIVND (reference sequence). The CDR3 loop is CASSRGAGIAKNIQYF. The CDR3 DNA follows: TGTGCCAGTAGTAGAGGAGCTGGCATAGCCAAAAACATTCAGTACTTC.

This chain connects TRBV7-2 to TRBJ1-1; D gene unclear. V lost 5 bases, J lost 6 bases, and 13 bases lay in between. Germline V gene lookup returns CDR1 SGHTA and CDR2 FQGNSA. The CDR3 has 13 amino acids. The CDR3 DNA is TGTGCCAGCAGCGCCCCGGAAAACCCTGAAGCTTTCTTT. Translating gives CASSAPENPEAFF.

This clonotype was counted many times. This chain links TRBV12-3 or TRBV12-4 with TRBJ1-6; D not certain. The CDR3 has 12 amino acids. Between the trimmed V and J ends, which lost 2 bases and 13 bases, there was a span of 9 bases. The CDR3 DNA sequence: TGTGCCAGCAGTTTAAGGTTTAGTCCCCTCCACTTT. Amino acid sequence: CASSLRFSPLHF.

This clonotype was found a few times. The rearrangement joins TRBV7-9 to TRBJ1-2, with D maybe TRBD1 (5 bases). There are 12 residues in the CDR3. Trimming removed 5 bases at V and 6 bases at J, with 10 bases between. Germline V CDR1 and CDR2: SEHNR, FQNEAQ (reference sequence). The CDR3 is CASSEGVNGYTF. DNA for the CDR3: TGTGCCAGCAGCGAAGGGGTTAATGGCTACACCTTC. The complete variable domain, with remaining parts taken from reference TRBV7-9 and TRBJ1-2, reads DTGVSQNPRHKITKRGQNVTFRCDPISEHNRLYWYRQTLGQGPEFLTYFQNEAQLEKSRLLSDRFSAERPKGSFSTLEIQRTEQGDSAMYLCASSEGVNGYTFGSGTRLTVV.

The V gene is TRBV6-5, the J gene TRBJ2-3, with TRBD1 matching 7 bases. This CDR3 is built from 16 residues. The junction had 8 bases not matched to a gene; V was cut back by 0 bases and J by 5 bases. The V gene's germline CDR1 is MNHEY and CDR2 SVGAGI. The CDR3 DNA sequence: TGTGCCAGCAGTTACTCGACAGGGTCGGGCGGAGATACGCAGTATTTT. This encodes CASSYSTGSGGDTQYF.

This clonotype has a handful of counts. DNA of the CDR3: TGTGCCACCTCTAGCGGGGGGCCCTACCGGGTCACAGATACGCAGTATTTT. It yields the protein CATSSGGPYRVTDTQYF. The V call is TRBV2, the J call TRBJ2-3, with 11 bases aligning to TRBD2. This CDR3 is built from 17 residues. Germline V gene lookup returns CDR1 SNHLY and CDR2 FYNNEI. V trimming: 10 bases; J trimming: 2 bases; junction bases outside the gene matches: 14. Together with reference TRBV2 and TRBJ2-3, the CDR3 gives the full variable domain: EPEVTQTPSHQVTQMGQEVILRCVPISNHLYFYWYRQILGQKVEFLVSFYNNEISEKSEIFDDQFSVERPDGSNFTLKIRSTKLEDSAMYFCATSSGGPYRVTDTQYFGPGTRLTVL.

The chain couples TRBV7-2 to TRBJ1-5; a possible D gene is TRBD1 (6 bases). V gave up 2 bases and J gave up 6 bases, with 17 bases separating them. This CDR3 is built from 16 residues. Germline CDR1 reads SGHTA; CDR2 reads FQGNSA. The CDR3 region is CASSLIGQGRGQPQHF. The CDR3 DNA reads TGTGCCAGCAGCTTAATTGGGCAGGGGAGAGGTCAGCCCCAGCATTTT.

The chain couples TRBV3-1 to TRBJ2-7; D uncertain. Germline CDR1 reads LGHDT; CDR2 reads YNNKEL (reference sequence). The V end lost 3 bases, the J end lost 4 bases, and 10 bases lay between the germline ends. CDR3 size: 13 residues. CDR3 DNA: TGTGCCAGCAGCCATGGCAACTTTTACGAGCAGTACTTC. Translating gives CASSHGNFYEQYF.

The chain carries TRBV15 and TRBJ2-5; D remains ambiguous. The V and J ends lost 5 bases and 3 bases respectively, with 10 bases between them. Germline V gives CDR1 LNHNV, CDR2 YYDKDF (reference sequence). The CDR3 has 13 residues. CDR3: CATSFDPKETQYF. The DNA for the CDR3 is TGTGCCACCAGCTTCGATCCCAAAGAGACCCAGTACTTC.

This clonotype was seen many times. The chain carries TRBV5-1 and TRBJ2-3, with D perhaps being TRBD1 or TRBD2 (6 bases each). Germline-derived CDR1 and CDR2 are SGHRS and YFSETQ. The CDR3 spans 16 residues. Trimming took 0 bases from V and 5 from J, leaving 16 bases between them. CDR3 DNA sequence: TGCGCCAGCAGCTTGGCCTTAAGGGGGGTAAGAGATACGCAGTATTTT. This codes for CASSLALRGVRDTQYF. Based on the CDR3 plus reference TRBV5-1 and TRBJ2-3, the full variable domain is KAGVTQTPRYLIKTRGQQVTLSCSPISGHRSVSWYQQTPGQGLQFLFEYFSETQRNKGNFPGRFSGRQFSNSRSEMNVSTLELGDSALYLCASSLALRGVRDTQYFGPGTRLTVL.

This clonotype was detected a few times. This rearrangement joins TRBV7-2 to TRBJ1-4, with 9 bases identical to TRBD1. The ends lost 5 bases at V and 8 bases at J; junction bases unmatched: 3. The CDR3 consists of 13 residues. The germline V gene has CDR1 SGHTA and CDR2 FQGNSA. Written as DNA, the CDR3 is TGTGCCAGCAGCAAACAGGGGGCGGAAAAACTGTTTTTT. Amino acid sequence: CASSKQGAEKLFF.

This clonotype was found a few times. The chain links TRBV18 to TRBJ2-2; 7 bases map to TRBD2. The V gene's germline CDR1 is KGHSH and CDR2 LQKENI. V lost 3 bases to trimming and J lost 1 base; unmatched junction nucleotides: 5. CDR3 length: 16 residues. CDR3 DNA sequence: TGTGCCAGCTCACCCGCGGGGGTCCTGAACACCGGGGAGCTGTTTTTT. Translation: CASSPAGVLNTGELFF.